The 13 T cell receptor beta chains below come from one sample, sequenced in a study of cytotoxic CD8 clonotypes in ibrutinib-treated CLL. Sequencing was performed with immunoSEQ multiplex PCR; in TCRdb, only in-frame clones are kept and a portion is missing. The repertoire holds about 300,000 clones, with 76% as singletons. Source: PBMCs, taken at disease progression, from a patient treated with ibrutinib. These receptors were taken from a human donor with chronic lymphocytic leukemia.

The chain couples TRBV4-1 to TRBJ2-1, with 9 positions matching TRBD2. This CDR3 has 19 residues. Trimming took 5 bases from V and 2 from J; bases not matched to a gene: 16. Germline assignment: CDR1 MGHRA and CDR2 YSYEKL. The CDR3 here is CASSSLYGLAKGTYNEQFF. The CDR3 DNA reads as TGCGCCAGCAGCTCGTTATATGGACTAGCGAAAGGGACCTACAATGAGCAGTTCTTC.

The J gene is TRBJ2-7, the V gene TRBV29-1; perhaps D is TRBD1 or TRBD2 (5 bases each). Germline values: CDR1 SQVTM, CDR2 ANQGSEA. V was pared by 3 bases and J by 0 bases, with 15 bases between. The CDR3 is 15 amino acids. The CDR3 DNA sequence: TGCAGCGTTGACCTCCCCCGGGGCAGCTCCTACGAGCAGTACTTC. Translation: CSVDLPRGSSYEQYF.

The rearrangement links TRBV9 to TRBJ2-3; the D gene is possibly TRBD2 (5 bases). Germline lookup yields CDR1 SGDLS and CDR2 YYNGEE. The CDR3 length is 12 residues. Trimming left V 2 bases short and J 5 bases short, with 6 bases between. CDR3 DNA sequence: TGTGCCAGCAGCGTCCGGGGAGATACGCAGTATTTT. Its protein is CASSVRGDTQYF.

The chain couples TRBV29-1 to TRBJ1-4; 9 bases match TRBD1. The junction had 9 bases not matched to a gene; V was cut back by 6 bases and J by 7 bases. CDR1 and CDR2 from the germline V gene are SQVTM and ANQGSEA. The CDR3 loop spans 14 amino acids. The CDR3 loop is CSVPGGQGAEKLFF. CDR3 DNA sequence: TGCAGCGTCCCCGGGGGACAGGGTGCTGAAAAACTGTTTTTT.

The chain joins TRBV2 to TRBJ1-1, with D unresolved. CDR3 length equals 12 residues. V was clipped by 4 bases and J by 6 bases, with 9 bases between them. Germline V gene data show CDR1 as SNHLY and CDR2 as FYNNEI. The CDR3 sequence: CASSGEGAEAFF. The CDR3 DNA sequence: TGTGCCAGCAGTGGCGAGGGTGCTGAAGCTTTCTTT.

This chain uses TRBV4-1 with TRBJ2-7; D remains unclear. Germline V gene sequence: CDR1 MGHRA, CDR2 YSYEKL. The ends were cut back, 4 bases at V and 2 bases at J, with 9 bases in the middle. The CDR3 is 13 amino acids. The CDR3 protein is CASSPWETYEQYF. CDR3 DNA: TGCGCCAGCAGCCCATGGGAAACCTACGAGCAGTACTTC.

The rearrangement uses TRBV5-1 and TRBJ1-4; D gene uncertain. Per germline, CDR1 SGHRS and CDR2 YFSETQ. V dropped 4 bases and J dropped 7 bases, with 8 bases sitting between them. The CDR3 runs 12 residues. CDR3 in DNA: TGCGCCAGCAGCCGGGATTTTGAAAAACTGTTTTTT. Its translation is CASSRDFEKLFF. Combining the CDR3 with reference TRBV5-1 and TRBJ1-4 gives the whole variable domain KAGVTQTPRYLIKTRGQQVTLSCSPISGHRSVSWYQQTPGQGLQFLFEYFSETQRNKGNFPGRFSGRQFSNSRSEMNVSTLELGDSALYLCASSRDFEKLFFGSGTQLSVL.

The rearrangement links TRBV9 to TRBJ2-5, with D unresolved. Germline CDR1 reads SGDLS; CDR2 reads YYNGEE. The CDR3 totals 13 residues. Between the trimmed V and J ends, which lost 0 bases and 3 bases, there was a span of 6 bases. The CDR3 protein is CASSVAYKETQYF. CDR3 bases: TGTGCCAGCAGCGTAGCTTATAAAGAGACCCAGTACTTC.

The chain joins TRBV7-2 to TRBJ2-5; 7 bases agree with TRBD2. The CDR3 contains 15 residues. J lost 7 bases, V lost 4 bases, and 12 bases had no gene match. Germline loops: CDR1 SGHTA, CDR2 FQGNSA. The CDR3 sequence is CASSSLAGTGGTQYF. CDR3 sequence (DNA): TGTGCCAGCAGCTCCCTCGCAGGGACGGGAGGGACCCAGTACTTC.

The chain joins TRBV18 to TRBJ1-2; D gene uncertain. The CDR3 loop spans 16 amino acids. V lost 1 base and J 0 bases, leaving 12 bases between the germline ends. CDR1 and CDR2 (germline): KGHSH, LQKENI. The CDR3, as DNA: TGTGCCAGCTCACCACGTGGAACGAATCCTAACTATGGCTACACCTTC. This gives the protein CASSPRGTNPNYGYTF.

This clone was seen only once. The rearrangement joins TRBV11-3 to TRBJ1-1; D unclear. This CDR3 contains 12 residues. Trimming left V 8 bases short and J 1 base short, with 8 bases between. CDR1 and CDR2 from the germline V gene are SGHNT and YENEEA. CDR3: CASRPWNTEAFF. The CDR3 DNA reads as TGTGCCAGCCGGCCGTGGAACACTGAAGCTTTCTTT. The whole variable domain, filled in from reference TRBV11-3 and TRBJ1-1, reads EAGVVQSPRYKIIEKKQPVAFWCNPISGHNTLYWYLQNLGQGPELLIRYENEEAVDDSQLPKDRFSAERLKGVDSTLKIQPAELGDSAVYLCASRPWNTEAFFGQGTRLTVV.

V gene TRBV11-2 combines with J gene TRBJ1-2; unclear D gene. The germline V gene has CDR1 SGHAT and CDR2 FQNNGV. V lost 3 bases and J 8 bases, leaving 13 bases between the germline ends. The CDR3 is 13 residues long. The DNA of the CDR3 is TGTGCCAGCAGCTTGAATCTGGACCCCGGCTACACCTTC. It specifies CASSLNLDPGYTF. The full variable domain, in which reference TRBV11-2 and TRBJ1-2 provide the parts outside the CDR3, is EAGVAQSPRYKIIEKRQSVAFWCNPISGHATLYWYQQILGQGPKLLIQFQNNGVVDDSQLPKDRFSAERLKGVDSTLKIQPAKLEDSAVYLCASSLNLDPGYTFGSGTRLTVV.

V usage is TRBV4-1 and J usage is TRBJ2-7, with TRBD2 matching 12 bases. Per the germline V gene, CDR1 is MGHRA and CDR2 is YSYEKL. This CDR3 has 15 amino acids. Trimming removed 5 bases from V and 6 bases from J; junction bases left unmatched: 8. CDR3 residues: CASSSYSGLAGEQYF. CDR3 nucleotide sequence: TGCGCCAGCAGCTCCTACTCGGGACTAGCGGGCGAGCAGTACTTC.